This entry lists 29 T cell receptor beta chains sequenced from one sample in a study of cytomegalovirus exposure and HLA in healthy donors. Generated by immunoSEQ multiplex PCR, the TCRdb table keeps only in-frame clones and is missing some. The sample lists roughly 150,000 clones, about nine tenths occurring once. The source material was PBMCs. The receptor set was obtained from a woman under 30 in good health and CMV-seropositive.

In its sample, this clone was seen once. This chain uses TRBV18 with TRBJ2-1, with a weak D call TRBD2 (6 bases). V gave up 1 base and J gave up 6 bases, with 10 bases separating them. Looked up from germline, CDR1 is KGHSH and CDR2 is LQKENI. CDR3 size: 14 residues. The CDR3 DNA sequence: TGTGCCAGCTCACCACTGATAGCGGTCAATGAGCAGTTCTTC. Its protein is CASSPLIAVNEQFF.

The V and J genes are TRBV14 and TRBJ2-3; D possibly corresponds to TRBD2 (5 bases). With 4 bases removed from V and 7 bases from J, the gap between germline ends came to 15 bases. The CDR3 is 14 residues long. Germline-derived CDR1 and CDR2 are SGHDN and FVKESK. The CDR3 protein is CASSPAGPSYTQYF. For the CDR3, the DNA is TGTGCCAGCAGCCCCGCGGGCCCCTCTTATACGCAGTATTTT.

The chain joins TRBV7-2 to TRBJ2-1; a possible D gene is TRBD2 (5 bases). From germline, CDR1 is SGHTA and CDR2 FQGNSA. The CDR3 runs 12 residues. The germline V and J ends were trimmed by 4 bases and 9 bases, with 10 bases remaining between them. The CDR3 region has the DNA TGTGCCAGCAGCTCGTACAGCGGTGAGCAGTTCTTC. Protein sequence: CASSSYSGEQFF. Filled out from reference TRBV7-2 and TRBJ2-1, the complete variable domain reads GAGVSQSPSNKVTEKGKDVELRCDPISGHTALYWYRQSLGQGLEFLIYFQGNSAPDKSGLPSDRFSAERTGGSVSTLTIQRTQQEDSAVYLCASSSYSGEQFFGPGTRLTVL.

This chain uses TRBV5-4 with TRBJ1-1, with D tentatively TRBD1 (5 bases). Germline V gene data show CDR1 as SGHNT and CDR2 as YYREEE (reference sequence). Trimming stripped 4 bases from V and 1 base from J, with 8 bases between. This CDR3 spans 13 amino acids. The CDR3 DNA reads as TGTGCCAGCAGCCAGGGAGGGAACACTGAAGCTTTCTTT. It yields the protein CASSQGGNTEAFF.

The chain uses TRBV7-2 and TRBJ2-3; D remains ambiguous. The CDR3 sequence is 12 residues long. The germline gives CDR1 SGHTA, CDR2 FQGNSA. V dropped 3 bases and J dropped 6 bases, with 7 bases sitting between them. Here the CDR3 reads CASSFSSDTQYF. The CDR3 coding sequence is TGTGCCAGCAGCTTCTCTAGTGATACGCAGTATTTT. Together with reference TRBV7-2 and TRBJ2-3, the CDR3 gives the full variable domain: GAGVSQSPSNKVTEKGKDVELRCDPISGHTALYWYRQSLGQGLEFLIYFQGNSAPDKSGLPSDRFSAERTGGSVSTLTIQRTQQEDSAVYLCASSFSSDTQYFGPGTRLTVL.

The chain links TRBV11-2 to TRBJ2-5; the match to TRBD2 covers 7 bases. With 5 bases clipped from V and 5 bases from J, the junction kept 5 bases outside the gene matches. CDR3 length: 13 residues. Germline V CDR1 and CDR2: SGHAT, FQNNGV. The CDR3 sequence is CASSQGLVETQYF. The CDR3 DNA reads TGTGCCAGCAGCCAAGGACTAGTGGAGACCCAGTACTTC.

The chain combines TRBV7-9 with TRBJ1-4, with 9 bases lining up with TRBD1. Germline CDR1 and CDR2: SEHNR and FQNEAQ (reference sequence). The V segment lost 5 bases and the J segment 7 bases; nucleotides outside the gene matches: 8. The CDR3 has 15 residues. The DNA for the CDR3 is TGTGCCAGCAGCGCTTGGGACAGGGCGCGTGAAAAACTGTTTTTT. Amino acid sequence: CASSAWDRAREKLFF.

The CDR3 DNA is TGCAGCGTTTTAACAGGCTCCTACGAGCAGTACTTC. It is translated as CSVLTGSYEQYF. V gene TRBV29-1 combines with J gene TRBJ2-7; a possible D gene is TRBD1 (5 bases). The CDR3 extends over 12 amino acids. Per the germline V gene, CDR1 is SQVTM and CDR2 is ANQGSEA. V was clipped by 5 bases and J by 0 bases, with 8 bases between them.

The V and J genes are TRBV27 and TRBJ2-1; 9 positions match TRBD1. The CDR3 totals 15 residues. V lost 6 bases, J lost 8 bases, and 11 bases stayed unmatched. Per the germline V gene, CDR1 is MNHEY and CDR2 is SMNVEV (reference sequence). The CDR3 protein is CASSSGQGLRYEQFF. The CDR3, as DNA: TGTGCCAGCAGCTCTGGACAGGGGTTGAGGTATGAGCAGTTCTTC.

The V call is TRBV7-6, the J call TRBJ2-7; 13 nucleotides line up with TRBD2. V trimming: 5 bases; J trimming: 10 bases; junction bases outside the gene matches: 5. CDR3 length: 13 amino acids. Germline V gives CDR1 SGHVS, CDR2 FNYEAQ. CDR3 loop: CASSPGLAGVQYF. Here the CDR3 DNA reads TGTGCCAGCAGCCCTGGACTAGCGGGAGTTCAGTACTTC. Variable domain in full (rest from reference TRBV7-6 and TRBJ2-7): GAGVSQSPRYKVTKRGQDVALRCDPISGHVSLYWYRQALGQGPEFLTYFNYEAQQDKSGLPNDRFSAERPEGSISTLTIQRTEQRDSAMYRCASSPGLAGVQYFGPGTRLTVT.

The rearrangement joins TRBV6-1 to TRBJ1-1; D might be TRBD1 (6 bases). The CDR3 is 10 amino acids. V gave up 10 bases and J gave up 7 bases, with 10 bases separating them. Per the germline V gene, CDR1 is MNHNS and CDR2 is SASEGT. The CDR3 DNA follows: TGTGCCATCCGGACAGATGAAGCTTTCTTT. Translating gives CAIRTDEAFF.

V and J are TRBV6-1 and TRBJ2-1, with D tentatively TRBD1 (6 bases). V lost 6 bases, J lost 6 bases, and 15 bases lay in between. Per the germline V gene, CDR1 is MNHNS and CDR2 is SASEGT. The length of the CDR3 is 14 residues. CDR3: CASRGTLTPNEQFF. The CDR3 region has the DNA TGTGCCAGCAGGGGGACACTAACCCCCAATGAGCAGTTCTTC.

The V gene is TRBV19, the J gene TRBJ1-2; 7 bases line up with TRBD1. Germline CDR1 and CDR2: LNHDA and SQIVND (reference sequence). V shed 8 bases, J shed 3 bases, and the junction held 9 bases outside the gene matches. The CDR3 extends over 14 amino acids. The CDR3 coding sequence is TGTGCCAGTTCCGTCGGGACAGCGGACTATGGCTACACCTTC. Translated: CASSVGTADYGYTF. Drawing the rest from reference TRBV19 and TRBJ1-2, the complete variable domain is DGGITQSPKYLFRKEGQNVTLSCEQNLNHDAMYWYRQDPGQGLRLIYYSQIVNDFQKGDIAEGYSVSREKKESFPLTVTSAQKNPTAFYLCASSVGTADYGYTFGSGTRLTVV.

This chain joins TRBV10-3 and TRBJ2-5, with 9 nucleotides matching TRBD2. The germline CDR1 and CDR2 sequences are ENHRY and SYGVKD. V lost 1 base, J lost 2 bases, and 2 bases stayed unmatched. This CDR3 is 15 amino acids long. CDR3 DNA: TGTGCCATCAGTGAGTGGCGGGAGGGACAAGAGACCCAGTACTTC. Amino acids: CAISEWREGQETQYF.

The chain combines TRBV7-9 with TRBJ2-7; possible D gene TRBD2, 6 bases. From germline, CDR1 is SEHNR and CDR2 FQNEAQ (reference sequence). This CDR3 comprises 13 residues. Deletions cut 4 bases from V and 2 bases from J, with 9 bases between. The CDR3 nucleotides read TGTGCCAGCAGCTGGGACTTAGCCTACGAGCAGTACTTC. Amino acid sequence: CASSWDLAYEQYF.

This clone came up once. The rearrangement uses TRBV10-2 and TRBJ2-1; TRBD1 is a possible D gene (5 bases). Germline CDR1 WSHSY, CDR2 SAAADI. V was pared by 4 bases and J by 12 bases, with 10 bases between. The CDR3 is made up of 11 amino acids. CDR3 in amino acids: CASSGGRGQFF. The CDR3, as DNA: TGCGCCAGCAGTGGGGGCCGCGGGCAGTTCTTC.

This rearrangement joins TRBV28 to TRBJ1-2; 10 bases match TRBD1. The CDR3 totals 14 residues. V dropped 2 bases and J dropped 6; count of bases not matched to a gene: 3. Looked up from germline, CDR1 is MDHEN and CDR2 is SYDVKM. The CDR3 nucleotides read TGTGCCAGCAGTTTACGGACAGGGGGAAATGGCTACACCTTC. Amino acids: CASSLRTGGNGYTF.

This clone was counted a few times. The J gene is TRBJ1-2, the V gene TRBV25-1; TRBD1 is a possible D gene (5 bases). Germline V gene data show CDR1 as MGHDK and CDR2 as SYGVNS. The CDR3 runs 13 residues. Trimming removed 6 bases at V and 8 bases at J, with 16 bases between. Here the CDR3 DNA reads TGTGCCAGCAGCCAAGCCGGGGCGGGAGGCTACACCTTC. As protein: CASSQAGAGGYTF.

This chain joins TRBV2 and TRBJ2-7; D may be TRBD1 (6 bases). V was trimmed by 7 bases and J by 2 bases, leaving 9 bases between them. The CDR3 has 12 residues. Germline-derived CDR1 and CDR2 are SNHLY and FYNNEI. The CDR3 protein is CASTGQTYEQYF. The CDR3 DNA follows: TGTGCCAGCACGGGACAAACCTACGAGCAGTACTTC.

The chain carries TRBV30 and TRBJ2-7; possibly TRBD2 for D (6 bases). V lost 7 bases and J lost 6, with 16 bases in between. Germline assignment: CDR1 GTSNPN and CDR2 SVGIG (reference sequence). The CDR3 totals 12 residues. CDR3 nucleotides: TGTGCCTCGTTACTAGCTGGGAGCGAGCAGTACTTC. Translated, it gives CASLLAGSEQYF.

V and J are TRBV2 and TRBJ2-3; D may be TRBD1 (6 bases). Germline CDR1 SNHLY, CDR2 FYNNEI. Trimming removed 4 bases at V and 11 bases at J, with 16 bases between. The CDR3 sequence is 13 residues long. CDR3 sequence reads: CASSAVATGKQYF. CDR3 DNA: TGTGCCAGCAGTGCTGTAGCGACAGGCAAGCAGTATTTT.

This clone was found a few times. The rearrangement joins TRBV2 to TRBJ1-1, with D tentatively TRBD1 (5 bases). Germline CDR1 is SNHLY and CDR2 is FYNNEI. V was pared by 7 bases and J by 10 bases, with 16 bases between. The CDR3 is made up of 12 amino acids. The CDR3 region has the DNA TGTGCCAGCAAAGGCGGGGCGACGGGAGCTTTCTTT. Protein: CASKGGATGAFF.

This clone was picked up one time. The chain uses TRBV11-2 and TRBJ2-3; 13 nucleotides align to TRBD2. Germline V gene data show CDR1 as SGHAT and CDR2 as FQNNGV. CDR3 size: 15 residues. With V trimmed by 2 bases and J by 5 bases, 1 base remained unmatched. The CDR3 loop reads CASSLWTSGRDTQYF. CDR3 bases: TGTGCCAGCAGCTTATGGACTAGCGGGAGAGATACGCAGTATTTT.

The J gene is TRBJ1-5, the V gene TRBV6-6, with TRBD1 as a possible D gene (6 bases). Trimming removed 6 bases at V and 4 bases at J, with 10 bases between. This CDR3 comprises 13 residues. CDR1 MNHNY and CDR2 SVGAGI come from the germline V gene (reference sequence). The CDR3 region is CASRDSLNQPQHF. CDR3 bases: TGTGCCAGCAGGGACAGTTTAAATCAGCCCCAGCATTTT.

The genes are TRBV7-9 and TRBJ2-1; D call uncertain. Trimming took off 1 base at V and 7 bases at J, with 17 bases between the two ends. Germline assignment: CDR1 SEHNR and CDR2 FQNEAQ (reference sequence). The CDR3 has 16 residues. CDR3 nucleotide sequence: TGTGCCAGCAGCTTAGATCGGTCCTCCCGCCGTAATGAGCAGTTCTTC. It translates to CASSLDRSSRRNEQFF.

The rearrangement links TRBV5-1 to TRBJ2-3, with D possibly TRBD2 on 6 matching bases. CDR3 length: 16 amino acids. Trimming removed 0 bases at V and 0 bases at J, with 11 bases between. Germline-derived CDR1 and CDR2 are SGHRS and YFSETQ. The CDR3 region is CASSLVPGSSTDTQYF. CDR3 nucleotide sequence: TGCGCCAGCAGCTTGGTTCCCGGGAGTAGCACAGATACGCAGTATTTT.

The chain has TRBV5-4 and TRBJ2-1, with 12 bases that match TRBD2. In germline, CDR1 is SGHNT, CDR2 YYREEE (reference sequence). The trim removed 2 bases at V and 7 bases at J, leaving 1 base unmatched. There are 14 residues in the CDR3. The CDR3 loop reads CASSLGTSGNEQFF. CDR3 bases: TGTGCCAGCAGCTTAGGGACTAGCGGGAATGAGCAGTTCTTC.

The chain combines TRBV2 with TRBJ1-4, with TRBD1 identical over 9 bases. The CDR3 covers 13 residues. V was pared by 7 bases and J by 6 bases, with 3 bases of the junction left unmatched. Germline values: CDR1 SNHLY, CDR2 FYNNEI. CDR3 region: CASNRDRDEKLFF. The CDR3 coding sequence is TGTGCCAGCAACCGGGACAGGGATGAAAAACTGTTTTTT. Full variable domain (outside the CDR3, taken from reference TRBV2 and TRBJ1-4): EPEVTQTPSHQVTQMGQEVILRCVPISNHLYFYWYRQILGQKVEFLVSFYNNEISEKSEIFDDQFSVERPDGSNFTLKIRSTKLEDSAMYFCASNRDRDEKLFFGSGTQLSVL.

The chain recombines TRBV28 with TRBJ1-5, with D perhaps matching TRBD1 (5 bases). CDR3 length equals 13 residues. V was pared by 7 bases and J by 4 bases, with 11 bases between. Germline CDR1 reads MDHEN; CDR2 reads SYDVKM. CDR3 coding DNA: TGTGCCAGCACTTCCGACAGAAATCAGCCCCAGCATTTT. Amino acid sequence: CASTSDRNQPQHF.